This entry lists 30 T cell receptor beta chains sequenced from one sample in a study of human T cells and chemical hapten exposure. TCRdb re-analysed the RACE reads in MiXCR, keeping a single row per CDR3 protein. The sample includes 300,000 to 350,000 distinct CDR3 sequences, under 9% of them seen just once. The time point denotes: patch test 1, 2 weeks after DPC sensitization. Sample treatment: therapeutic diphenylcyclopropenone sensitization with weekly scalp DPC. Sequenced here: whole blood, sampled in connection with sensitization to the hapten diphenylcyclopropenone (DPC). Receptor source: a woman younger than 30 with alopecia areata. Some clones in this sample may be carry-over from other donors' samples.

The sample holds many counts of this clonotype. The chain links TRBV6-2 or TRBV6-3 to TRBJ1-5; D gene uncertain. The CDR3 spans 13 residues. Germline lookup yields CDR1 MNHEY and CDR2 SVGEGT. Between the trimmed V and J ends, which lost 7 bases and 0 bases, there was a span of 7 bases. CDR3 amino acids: CASTRYSNQPQHF. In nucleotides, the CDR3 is TGTGCCAGCACTCGTTATAGCAATCAGCCCCAGCATTTT.

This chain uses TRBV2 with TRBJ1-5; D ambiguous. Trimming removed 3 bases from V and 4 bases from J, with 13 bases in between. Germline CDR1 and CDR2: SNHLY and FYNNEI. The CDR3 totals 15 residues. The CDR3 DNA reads TGTGCCAGCAGTGACCGGCGAGCAGATAATCAGCCCCAGCATTTT. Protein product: CASSDRRADNQPQHF.

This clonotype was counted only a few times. CDR3 coding DNA: TGTGCCAGCACTCTACAGGGGGCAAGCACAGATACGCAGTATTTT. This gives the protein CASTLQGASTDTQYF. The chain has TRBV6-5 and TRBJ2-3, with 9 positions matching TRBD1. CDR1 is MNHEY and CDR2 is SVGAGI in the germline V gene. V shed 7 bases and J 0 bases; nucleotides not matched to a gene: 5. This CDR3 region has 15 residues.

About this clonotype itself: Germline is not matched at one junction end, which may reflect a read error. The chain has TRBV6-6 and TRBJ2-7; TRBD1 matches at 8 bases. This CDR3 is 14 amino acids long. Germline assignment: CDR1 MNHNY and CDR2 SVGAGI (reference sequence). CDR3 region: CASLAETGAYERYF. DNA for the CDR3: TGTGCCAGCTTAGCCGAGACAGGGGCCTACGAGCGGTACTTC.

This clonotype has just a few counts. The CDR3 reads CASSLLRRETQYF. The CDR3 DNA reads TGTGCCAGCAGCCTCTTGAGGCGAGAGACCCAGTACTTC. The rearrangement links TRBV3-1 to TRBJ2-5; D gene uncertain. Per germline, CDR1 LGHDT and CDR2 YNNKEL (reference sequence). The CDR3 is 13 residues long. Trimming left V 4 bases short and J 4 bases short, with 10 bases between.

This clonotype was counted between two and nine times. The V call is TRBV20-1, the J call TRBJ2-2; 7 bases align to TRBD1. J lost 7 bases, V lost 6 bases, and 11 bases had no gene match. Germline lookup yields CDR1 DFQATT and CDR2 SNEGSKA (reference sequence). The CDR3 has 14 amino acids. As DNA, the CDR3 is TGCAGTGCCCAGGAACAGGGGTTTCACGGGGAGCTGTTTTTT. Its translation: CSAQEQGFHGELFF.

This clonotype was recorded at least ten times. The CDR3 DNA is TGTGCCAGCAGTCTCAGACTAGTGCCAGATACGCAGTATTTT. This sequence encodes CASSLRLVPDTQYF. The rearrangement uses TRBV28 and TRBJ2-3, with D maybe TRBD2 (6 bases). In germline, CDR1 is MDHEN, CDR2 SYDVKM. Trimming removed 5 bases at V and 4 bases at J, with 13 bases between. This CDR3 region has 14 residues.

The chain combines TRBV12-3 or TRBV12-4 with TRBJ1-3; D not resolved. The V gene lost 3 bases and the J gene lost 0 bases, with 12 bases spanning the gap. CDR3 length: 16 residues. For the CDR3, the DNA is TGTGCCAGCAGTTTGGCGGGGTCCCTCTCTGGAAACACCATATATTTT. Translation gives CASSLAGSLSGNTIYF.

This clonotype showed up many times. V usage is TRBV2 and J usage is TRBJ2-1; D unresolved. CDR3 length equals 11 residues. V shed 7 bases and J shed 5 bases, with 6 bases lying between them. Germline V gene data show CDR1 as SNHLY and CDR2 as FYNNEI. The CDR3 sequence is CASTSNNEQFF. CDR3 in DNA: TGTGCCAGCACCAGTAACAATGAGCAGTTCTTC. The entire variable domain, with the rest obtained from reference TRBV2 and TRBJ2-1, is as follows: EPEVTQTPSHQVTQMGQEVILRCVPISNHLYFYWYRQILGQKVEFLVSFYNNEISEKSEIFDDQFSVERPDGSNFTLKIRSTKLEDSAMYFCASTSNNEQFFGPGTRLTVL.

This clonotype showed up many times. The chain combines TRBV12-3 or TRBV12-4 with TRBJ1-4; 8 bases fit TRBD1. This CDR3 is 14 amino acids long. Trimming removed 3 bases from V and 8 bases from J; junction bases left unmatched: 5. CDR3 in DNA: TGTGCCAGCAGTTTTGGACAGGGTGGGGAAAAACTGTTTTTT. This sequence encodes CASSFGQGGEKLFF.

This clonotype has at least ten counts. The CDR3 DNA follows: TGTGCCAGCAGTTACTCGCGGTCTGGGGTTAACGAGCAGTACTTC. It yields the protein CASSYSRSGVNEQYF. The chain employs TRBV6-2 or TRBV6-3 and TRBJ2-7; D call uncertain. This CDR3 has 15 residues. The germline V and J ends were trimmed by 0 bases and 5 bases, with 14 bases remaining between them. The germline V gene has CDR1 MNHEY and CDR2 SVGEGT.

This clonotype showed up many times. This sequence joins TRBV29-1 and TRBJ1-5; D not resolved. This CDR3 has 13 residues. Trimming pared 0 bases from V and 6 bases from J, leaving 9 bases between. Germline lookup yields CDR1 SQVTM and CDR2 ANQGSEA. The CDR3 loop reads CSVEDIEGQPQHF. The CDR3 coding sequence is TGCAGCGTTGAAGATATTGAAGGTCAGCCCCAGCATTTT.

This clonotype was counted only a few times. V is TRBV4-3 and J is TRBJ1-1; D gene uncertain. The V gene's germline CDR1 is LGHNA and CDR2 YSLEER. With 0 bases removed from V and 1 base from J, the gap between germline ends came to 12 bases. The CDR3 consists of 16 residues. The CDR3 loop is CASSQESIGQNTEAFF. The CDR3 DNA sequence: TGCGCCAGCAGCCAAGAATCGATCGGCCAGAACACTGAAGCTTTCTTT.

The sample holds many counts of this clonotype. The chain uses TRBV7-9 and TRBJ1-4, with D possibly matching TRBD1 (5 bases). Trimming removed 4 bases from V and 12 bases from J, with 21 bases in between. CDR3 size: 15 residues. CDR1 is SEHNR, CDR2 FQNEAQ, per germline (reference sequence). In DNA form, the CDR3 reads TGTGCCAGCAGCTCCCGTGGGACGGTTGCCCCCGAACTGTTTTTT. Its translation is CASSSRGTVAPELFF.

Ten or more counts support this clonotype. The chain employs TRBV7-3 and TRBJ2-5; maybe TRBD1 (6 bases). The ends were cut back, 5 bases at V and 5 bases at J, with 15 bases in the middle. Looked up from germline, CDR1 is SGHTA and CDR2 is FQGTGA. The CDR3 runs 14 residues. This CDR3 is CASSALGGQETQYF. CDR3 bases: TGTGCCAGCAGCGCCTTAGGGGGTCAGGAGACCCAGTACTTC.

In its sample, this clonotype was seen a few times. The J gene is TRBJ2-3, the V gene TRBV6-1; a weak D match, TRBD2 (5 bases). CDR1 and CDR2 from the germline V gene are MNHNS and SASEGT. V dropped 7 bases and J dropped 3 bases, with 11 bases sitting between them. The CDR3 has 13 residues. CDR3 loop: CASTDGVTDTQYF. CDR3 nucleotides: TGTGCCAGCACGGACGGGGTTACAGATACGCAGTATTTT.

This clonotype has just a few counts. The CDR3 DNA sequence: TGTGCCAGCAGCGCGGCCGGGCCGATGTACGAGCAGTACTTC. Amino acids: CASSAAGPMYEQYF. This chain uses TRBV5-4 with TRBJ2-7; D gene uncertain. This CDR3 contains 14 residues. CDR1 is SGHNT, CDR2 YYREEE, per germline (reference sequence). Trimming took off 4 bases at V and 4 bases at J, with 15 bases between the two ends.

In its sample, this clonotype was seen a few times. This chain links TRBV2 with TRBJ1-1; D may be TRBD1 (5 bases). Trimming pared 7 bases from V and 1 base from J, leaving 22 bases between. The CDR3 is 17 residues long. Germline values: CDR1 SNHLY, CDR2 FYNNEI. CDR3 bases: TGTGCCAGCACCGTGGGGGTCCCCAGAATGCGGAACACTGAAGCTTTCTTT. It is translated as CASTVGVPRMRNTEAFF.

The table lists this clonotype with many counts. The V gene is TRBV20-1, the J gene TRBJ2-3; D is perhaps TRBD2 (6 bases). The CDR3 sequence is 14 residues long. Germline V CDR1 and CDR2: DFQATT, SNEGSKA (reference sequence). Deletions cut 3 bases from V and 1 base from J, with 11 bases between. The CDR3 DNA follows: TGCAGTGCTAGTCGGGAGATGGGCACAGATACGCAGTATTTT. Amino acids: CSASREMGTDTQYF.

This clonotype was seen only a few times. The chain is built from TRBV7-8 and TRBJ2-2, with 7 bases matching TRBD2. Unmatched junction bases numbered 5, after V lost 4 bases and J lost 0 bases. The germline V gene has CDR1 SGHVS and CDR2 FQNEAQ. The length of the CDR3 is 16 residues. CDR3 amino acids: CASSSLADSNTGELFF. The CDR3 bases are TGTGCCAGCAGCTCTCTAGCGGATTCGAACACCGGGGAGCTGTTTTTT.

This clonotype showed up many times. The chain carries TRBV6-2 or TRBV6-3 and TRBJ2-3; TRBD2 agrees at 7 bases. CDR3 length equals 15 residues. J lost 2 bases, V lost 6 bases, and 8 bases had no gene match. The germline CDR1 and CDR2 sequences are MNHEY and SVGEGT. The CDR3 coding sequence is TGTGCCAGCAGAGCCGGGACTACCCACACAGATACGCAGTATTTT. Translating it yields CASRAGTTHTDTQYF.

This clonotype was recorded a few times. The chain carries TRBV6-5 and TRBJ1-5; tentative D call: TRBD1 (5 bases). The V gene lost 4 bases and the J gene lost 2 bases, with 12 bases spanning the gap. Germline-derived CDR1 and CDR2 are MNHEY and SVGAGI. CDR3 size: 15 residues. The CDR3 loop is CASSSRGSRNQPQHF. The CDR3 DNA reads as TGTGCCAGCAGTTCCCGGGGCAGCCGCAATCAGCCCCAGCATTTT.

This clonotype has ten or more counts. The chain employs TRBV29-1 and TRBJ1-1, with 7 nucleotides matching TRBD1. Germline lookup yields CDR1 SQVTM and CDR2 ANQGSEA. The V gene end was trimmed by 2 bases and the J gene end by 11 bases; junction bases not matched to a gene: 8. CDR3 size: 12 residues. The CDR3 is CSVESTGKAAFF. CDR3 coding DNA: TGCAGCGTTGAATCGACAGGGAAGGCGGCTTTCTTT.

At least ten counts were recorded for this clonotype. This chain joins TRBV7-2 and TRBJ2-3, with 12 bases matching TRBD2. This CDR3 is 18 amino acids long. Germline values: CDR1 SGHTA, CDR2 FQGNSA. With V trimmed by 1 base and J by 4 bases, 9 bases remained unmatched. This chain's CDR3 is CASSLEASGGASADTQYF. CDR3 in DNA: TGTGCCAGCAGCTTAGAGGCTAGCGGGGGGGCCTCAGCAGATACGCAGTATTTT.

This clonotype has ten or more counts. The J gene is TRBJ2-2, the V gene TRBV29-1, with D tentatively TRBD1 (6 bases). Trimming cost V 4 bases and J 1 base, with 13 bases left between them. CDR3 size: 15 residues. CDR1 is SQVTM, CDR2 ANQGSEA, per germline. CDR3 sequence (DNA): TGCAGCGTTGCACCCAGGGGCGAGAACACCGGGGAGCTGTTTTTT. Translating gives CSVAPRGENTGELFF.

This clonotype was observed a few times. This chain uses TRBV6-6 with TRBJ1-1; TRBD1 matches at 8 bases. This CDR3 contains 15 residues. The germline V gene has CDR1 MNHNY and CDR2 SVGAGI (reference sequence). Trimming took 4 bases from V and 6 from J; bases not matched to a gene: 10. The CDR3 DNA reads TGTGCCAGCAGTTCCACCCAGACAGGGGCCCCTGAAGCTTTCTTT. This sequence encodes CASSSTQTGAPEAFF.

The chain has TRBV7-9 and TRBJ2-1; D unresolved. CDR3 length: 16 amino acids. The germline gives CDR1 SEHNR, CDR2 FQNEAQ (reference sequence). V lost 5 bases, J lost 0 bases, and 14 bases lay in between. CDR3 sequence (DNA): TGTGCCAGCAGCAATTCGGACGGTAGCTCCTACAATGAGCAGTTCTTC. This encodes CASSNSDGSSYNEQFF.

Here the CDR3 DNA reads TGTGCCAGCAGTTTAAGGGAAAACATTCAGTACTTC. It codes for CASSLRENIQYF. J is TRBJ2-4 and V is TRBV28, with D unclear. The CDR3 consists of 12 residues. In germline, CDR1 is MDHEN, CDR2 SYDVKM. Trimming pared 2 bases from V and 5 bases from J, leaving 4 bases between.

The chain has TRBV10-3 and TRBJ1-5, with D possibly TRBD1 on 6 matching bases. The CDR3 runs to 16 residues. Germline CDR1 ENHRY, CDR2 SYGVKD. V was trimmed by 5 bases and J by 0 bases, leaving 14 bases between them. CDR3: CAISLGTRNSNQPQHF. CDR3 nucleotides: TGTGCCATCAGTTTGGGGACAAGAAATAGCAATCAGCCCCAGCATTTT.

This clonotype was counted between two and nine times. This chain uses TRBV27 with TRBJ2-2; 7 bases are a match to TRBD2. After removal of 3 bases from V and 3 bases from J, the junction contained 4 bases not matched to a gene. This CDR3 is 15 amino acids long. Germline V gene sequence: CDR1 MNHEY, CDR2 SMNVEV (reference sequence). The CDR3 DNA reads TGTGCCAGCAGTTTGGGAGGGGTGGACACCGGGGAGCTGTTTTTT. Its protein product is CASSLGGVDTGELFF.